The clone carrying this TCR beta chain was observed a few times. The antigen is undetermined. These data are taken from a study of T cell responses to AZD1222 COVID-19 vaccine. Broader study findings: Mostly white British, mostly female donors; authors suggested clonal diversity may be underestimated.

Trimming at V came to 2 bases and at J to 1 base, leaving 3 bases not matched to a gene. The CDR3 sequence is 15 residues long. The germline gives CDR1 WNHNN, CDR2 SYGVQD (reference sequence). Profiling relied on immunoSEQ multiplex PCR, and the TCRdb table lists in-frame clones only, not all of them. Of about 69,000 clones listed, over 70% are singletons. The sequencing used peripheral blood, collected 28 days after the second AZD1222 dose. This TCR was sampled from an adult who received the AZD1222 COVID-19 vaccine. The chain combines TRBV10-1 with TRBJ2-3; 7 bases map to TRBD2. The CDR3 here is CASSELSGGTDTQYF. As DNA, the CDR3 is TGCGCCAGCAGTGAGCTGAGCGGGGGCACAGATACGCAGTATTTT.